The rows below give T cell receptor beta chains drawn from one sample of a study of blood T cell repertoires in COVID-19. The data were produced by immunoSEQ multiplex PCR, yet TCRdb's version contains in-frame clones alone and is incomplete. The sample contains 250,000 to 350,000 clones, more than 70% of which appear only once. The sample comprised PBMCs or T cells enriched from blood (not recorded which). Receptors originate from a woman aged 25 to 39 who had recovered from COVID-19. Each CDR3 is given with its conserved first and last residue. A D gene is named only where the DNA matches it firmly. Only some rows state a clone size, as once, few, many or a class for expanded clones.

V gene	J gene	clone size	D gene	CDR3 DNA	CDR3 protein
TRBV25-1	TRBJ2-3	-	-	TGTGCCAGCCAACAGGGTCGCAATACGCAGTATTTT	CASQQGRNTQYF
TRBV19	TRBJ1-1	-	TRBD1	TGTGCCAGTAGTATAAAAACAGGGGTGAACACTGAAGCTTTCTTT	CASSIKTGVNTEAFF
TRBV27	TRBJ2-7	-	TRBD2	TGTGCCAGCAGTTTATTGGCGGGGGGGCCTCGCGAGCAGTACTTC	CASSLLAGGPREQYF
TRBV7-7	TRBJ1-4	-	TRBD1	TGTGCCGTTTGGGACAGAGTTAATGAAAAACTGTTTTTT	CAVWDRVNEKLFF
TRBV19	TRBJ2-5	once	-	TGTGCCAGTAGTCCAACGACAGTGACGGGGACCCAGTACTTC	CASSPTTVTGTQYF
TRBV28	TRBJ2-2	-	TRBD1	TGTGCCAGCAGTTACCACCTGGGACAGCCGAACACCGGGGAGCTGTTTTTT	CASSYHLGQPNTGELFF
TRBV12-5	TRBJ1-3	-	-	TGTGCTAGTGGCCCCCGGGGAAACACCATATATTTT	CASGPRGNTIYF
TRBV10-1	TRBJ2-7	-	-	TGCGCCAGCAGGGACACCCCATCAACCTACGAGCAGTACTTC	CASRDTPSTYEQYF
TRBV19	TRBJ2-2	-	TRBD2	TGTGCCAGTAGTATAAACGGGGGGGCCAACACCGGGGAGCTGTTTTTT	CASSINGGANTGELFF
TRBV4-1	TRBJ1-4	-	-	TGCGCCAGCAGCCAAAGTCGAGGGGGTAATGAAAAACTGTTTTTT	CASSQSRGGNEKLFF
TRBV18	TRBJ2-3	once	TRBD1	TGTGCCAGCTCACCACTCGTGAGGGGGCGTACAGATACGCAGTATTTT	CASSPLVRGRTDTQYF
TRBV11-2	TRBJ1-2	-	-	TGTGCCAGCAGCTTAAACCACAGGCCATCAGAGGGCTACACCTTC	CASSLNHRPSEGYTF
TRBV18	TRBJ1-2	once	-	TGTGCCAGCTCACCAGGAGGCGCCCGCCGGCGGATCACCGGCAGACTTTATGGCTACACCTTC	CASSPGGARRRITGRLYGYTF
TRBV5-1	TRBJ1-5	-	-	TGCGCCAGCAGCTTGGATCCGAATCAGCCCCAGCATTTT	CASSLDPNQPQHF
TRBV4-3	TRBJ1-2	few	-	TGCGCCAGCAGCCAAGATCATAACAGAAACCACTATGGCTACACCTTC	CASSQDHNRNHYGYTF
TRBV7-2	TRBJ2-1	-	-	TGTGCCAGCAGCTTAGCCTCGAGCTCCTACAATGAGCAGTTCTTC	CASSLASSSYNEQFF
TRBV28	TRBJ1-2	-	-	TGTGCCAGCATAGGAGGGTTTGACTATGGCTACACCTTC	CASIGGFDYGYTF